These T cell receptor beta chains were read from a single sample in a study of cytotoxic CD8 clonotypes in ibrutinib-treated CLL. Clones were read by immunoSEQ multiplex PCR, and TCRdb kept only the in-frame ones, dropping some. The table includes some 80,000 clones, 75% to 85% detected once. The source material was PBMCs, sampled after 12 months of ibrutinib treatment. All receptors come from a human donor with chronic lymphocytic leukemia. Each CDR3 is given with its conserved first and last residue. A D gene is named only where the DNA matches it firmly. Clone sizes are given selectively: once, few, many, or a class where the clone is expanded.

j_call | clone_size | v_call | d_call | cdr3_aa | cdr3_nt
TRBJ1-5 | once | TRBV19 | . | CASSTESNQPQHF | TGTGCCAGTAGCACGGAGAGCAATCAGCCCCAGCATTTT
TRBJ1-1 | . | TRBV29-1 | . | CSVEWGGEAFF | TGCAGCGTTGAGTGGGGGGGCGAAGCTTTCTTT
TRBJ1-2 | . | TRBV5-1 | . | CASSLSGHPTFGYTF | TGCGCCAGCAGCTTGAGTGGCCATCCCACCTTTGGCTACACCTTC
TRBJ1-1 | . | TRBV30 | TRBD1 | CAWSPGGPAAFF | TGTGCCTGGAGCCCAGGGGGCCCAGCAGCTTTCTTT
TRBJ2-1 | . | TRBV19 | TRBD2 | CASKRPGTSGSGEQFF | TGTGCCAGCAAAAGACCCGGGACTAGCGGGAGTGGGGAGCAGTTCTTC
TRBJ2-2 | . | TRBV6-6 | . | CASSYYGAGNTGELFF | TGTGCCAGCAGTTACTACGGGGCAGGGAACACCGGGGAGCTGTTTTTT
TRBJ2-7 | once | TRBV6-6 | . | CASSPRGNEQYF | TGTGCCAGCAGCCCCCGGGGCAACGAGCAGTACTTC
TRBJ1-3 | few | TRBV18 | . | CASSHDGFSGNTIYF | TGTGCCAGCTCACACGACGGGTTCTCTGGAAACACCATATATTTT
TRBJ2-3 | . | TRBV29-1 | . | CSVEGLDTQYF | TGCAGCGTCGAGGGGTTGGATACGCAGTATTTT
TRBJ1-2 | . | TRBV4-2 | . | CASSQGTQVWGYTF | TGTGCCAGCAGCCAAGGGACACAAGTGTGGGGCTACACCTTC
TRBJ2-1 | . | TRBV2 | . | CASRGPLSSNEQFF | TGTGCCAGCAGGGGCCCCCTCTCTAGCAATGAGCAGTTCTTC
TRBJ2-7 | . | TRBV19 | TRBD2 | CASSMGGGSSYEQYF | TGTGCCAGTAGTATGGGGGGAGGGAGCTCCTACGAGCAGTACTTC
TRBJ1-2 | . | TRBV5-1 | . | CASRDTNNYGYTF | TGCGCCAGCAGGGACACGAATAACTATGGCTACACCTTC
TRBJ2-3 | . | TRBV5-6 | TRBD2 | CASSRGWGGLAGETDTQYF | TGTGCCAGCAGCCGGGGATGGGGGGGCCTAGCGGGAGAGACAGATACGCAGTATTTT
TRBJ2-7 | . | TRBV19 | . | CASSMAISYEQYF | TGTGCCAGTAGTATGGCAATCTCCTACGAGCAGTACTTC
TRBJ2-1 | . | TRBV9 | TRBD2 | CASSAFGTSGRYNEQFF | TGTGCCAGCAGCGCGTTCGGGACTAGCGGTCGCTACAATGAGCAGTTCTTC
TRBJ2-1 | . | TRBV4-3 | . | CASSKEIPSSYNEQFF | TGCGCCAGCAGCAAAGAGATTCCTAGCTCCTACAATGAGCAGTTCTTC
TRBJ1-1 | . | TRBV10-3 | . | CATRGSLNTEAFF | TGTGCCACCCGGGGCAGTTTGAACACTGAAGCTTTCTTT
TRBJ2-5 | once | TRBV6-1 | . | CASTRTVSIEETQYF | TGTGCCAGCACCCGTACAGTTTCCATAGAGGAGACCCAGTACTTC
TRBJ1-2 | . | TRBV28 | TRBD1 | CASTPGQLVYGYTF | TGTGCCAGCACCCCGGGACAGCTAGTCTATGGCTACACCTTC
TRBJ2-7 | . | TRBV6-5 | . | CASSYSVHEPYEQYF | TGTGCCAGCAGTTACTCGGTACACGAACCCTACGAGCAGTACTTC
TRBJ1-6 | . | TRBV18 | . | CASSPVEAPRSPLHF | TGTGCCAGCTCACCAGTGGAGGCCCCGAGGTCACCCCTCCACTTT